These 25 T cell receptor beta chains originate from one sample sequenced in a study of memory CD4+ T cells and cytomegalovirus serostatus. Produced via immunoSEQ multiplex PCR; TCRdb's table is partial and in-frame only. The repertoire holds some 44,000 clones, with 77% as singletons. Single viable CD3+CD4+CD8-CD45RO+ cells were sorted as the memory CD4+ T cells. The specimen sequenced was memory CD4+ T cells from blood. Receptor source: an adult in good health and CMV-seronegative.

This chain joins TRBV6-1 and TRBJ1-5; D unresolved. V lost 0 bases and J 3 bases, leaving 9 bases between the germline ends. CDR3 length: 15 amino acids. Germline loops: CDR1 MNHNS, CDR2 SASEGT. As DNA, the CDR3 is TGTGCCAGCAGTGAAGCTGGACGGATCAATCAGCCCCAGCATTTT. Encoded protein: CASSEAGRINQPQHF.

This clone has a handful of counts. This chain uses TRBV7-9 with TRBJ2-2; D perhaps matches TRBD1 (6 bases). V was shortened by 2 bases and J by 0 bases, with 19 bases between the two germline ends. The CDR3 length is 19 residues. Germline CDR1 is SEHNR and CDR2 is FQNEAQ (reference sequence). CDR3 nucleotide sequence: TGTGCCAGCAGCTTAATCCCCCTTGACAGGAGGACGAACACCGGGGAGCTGTTTTTT. Translating gives CASSLIPLDRRTNTGELFF.

The CDR3: CASIRGGGDTQYF. DNA for the CDR3: TGTGCCAGCATACGGGGGGGCGGAGATACGCAGTATTTT. The gene calls are TRBV7-2 and TRBJ2-3; 8 bases agree with TRBD2. Germline V gene sequence: CDR1 SGHTA, CDR2 FQGNSA. V lost 7 bases, J lost 5 bases, and 5 bases stayed unmatched. The CDR3 extends over 13 amino acids.

This chain joins TRBV7-3 and TRBJ2-5; 9 bases map to TRBD1. Germline CDR1 SGHTA, CDR2 FQGTGA. This CDR3 comprises 13 residues. V lost 4 bases to trimming and J lost 3 bases; unmatched junction nucleotides: 0. The CDR3 region has the DNA TGTGCCAGCAGCTGGGACAGGGAAGAGACCCAGTACTTC. Its translation: CASSWDREETQYF.

The CDR3 loop reads CASSLDGSGGTRDTQYF. The CDR3, as DNA: TGTGCCAGCAGCTTAGATGGTAGCGGGGGTACAAGGGATACGCAGTATTTT. The V and J genes are TRBV7-2 and TRBJ2-3; 9 bases line up with TRBD2. The CDR3 spans 17 residues. CDR1 and CDR2 (germline): SGHTA, FQGNSA. V lost 1 base and J lost 6; bases outside the gene matches: 11.

The chain has TRBV19 and TRBJ1-1; D is unresolved. Trimming took off 8 bases at V and 1 base at J, with 11 bases between the two ends. The CDR3 extends over 13 amino acids. Germline V lookup: CDR1 LNHDA, CDR2 SQIVND (reference sequence). The CDR3 coding sequence is TGTGCCAGTTCCGAGCTCCGGAACACTGAAGCTTTCTTT. This codes for CASSELRNTEAFF. Based on the CDR3 plus reference TRBV19 and TRBJ1-1, the full variable domain is DGGITQSPKYLFRKEGQNVTLSCEQNLNHDAMYWYRQDPGQGLRLIYYSQIVNDFQKGDIAEGYSVSREKKESFPLTVTSAQKNPTAFYLCASSELRNTEAFFGQGTRLTVV.

The V gene is TRBV20-1, the J gene TRBJ1-1; 9 nucleotides agree with TRBD1. The trim removed 5 bases at V and 11 bases at J, leaving 6 bases unmatched. The CDR3 sequence is 11 residues long. The germline CDR1 and CDR2 sequences are DFQATT and SNEGSKA (reference sequence). The CDR3 DNA reads as TGCAGTGCTGCAACAGGGGGCGTCGCTTTCTTT. It translates to CSAATGGVAFF.

The chain combines TRBV5-1 with TRBJ1-2; D gene ambiguous. CDR1 and CDR2 (germline): SGHRS, YFSETQ. This CDR3 is built from 15 residues. V was shortened by 5 bases and J by 3 bases, with 17 bases between the two germline ends. The CDR3 region is CASSMDGAAHYGYTF. CDR3 sequence (DNA): TGCGCCAGCAGTATGGACGGCGCTGCCCACTATGGCTACACCTTC.

In its sample, this clone was seen a few times. The rearrangement uses TRBV2 and TRBJ1-5; D may be TRBD1 (6 bases). CDR1 is SNHLY and CDR2 is FYNNEI in the germline V gene. Trimming removed 8 bases from V and 2 bases from J, with 13 bases in between. The CDR3 runs to 14 residues. CDR3 bases: TGTGCCAGCGTAAGGGGGTTTGGCAATCAGCCCCAGCATTTT. Residues: CASVRGFGNQPQHF.

This clone was found a few times. J is TRBJ2-7 and V is TRBV19, with TRBD1 as a possible D gene (5 bases). V was shortened by 5 bases and J by 2 bases, with 13 bases between the two germline ends. Germline loops: CDR1 LNHDA, CDR2 SQIVND (reference sequence). The CDR3 is made up of 14 amino acids. In DNA, the CDR3 is TGTGCCAGTAGTTTCACGACAGCTACCTACGAGCAGTACTTC. This gives the protein CASSFTTATYEQYF.

The gene calls are TRBV5-1 and TRBJ2-1, with D possibly matching TRBD1 (5 bases). Germline V gene lookup returns CDR1 SGHRS and CDR2 YFSETQ. V dropped 4 bases and J dropped 3 bases, with 11 bases sitting between them. This CDR3 has 14 amino acids. In nucleotides, the CDR3 is TGCGCCAGCAGCGGTAGACAGAACTACAATGAGCAGTTCTTC. This codes for CASSGRQNYNEQFF. The entire variable domain, with the rest obtained from reference TRBV5-1 and TRBJ2-1, is as follows: KAGVTQTPRYLIKTRGQQVTLSCSPISGHRSVSWYQQTPGQGLQFLFEYFSETQRNKGNFPGRFSGRQFSNSRSEMNVSTLELGDSALYLCASSGRQNYNEQFFGPGTRLTVL.

This clone has a handful of counts. The chain recombines TRBV7-7 with TRBJ2-1, with a possible D match to TRBD1 (6 bases). The V gene's germline CDR1 is SSHAT and CDR2 FNYEAQ (reference sequence). Trimming took off 2 bases at V and 9 bases at J, with 17 bases between the two ends. This CDR3 contains 15 residues. CDR3 amino acids: CASSLTGQSLGEQFF. In DNA, the CDR3 is TGTGCCAGCAGCTTAACAGGGCAATCGTTGGGTGAGCAGTTCTTC.

The table lists this clone with a few counts. This chain links TRBV30 with TRBJ1-2; the match to TRBD1 covers 8 bases. V was pared by 0 bases and J by 4 bases, with 4 bases of the junction left unmatched. CDR3 length: 14 residues. CDR1 is GTSNPN and CDR2 is SVGIG in the germline V gene (reference sequence). The CDR3 nucleotides read TGTGCCTGGAGTGTATTGGGGACAGGCTATGGCTACACCTTC. Translation gives CAWSVLGTGYGYTF. Drawing the rest from reference TRBV30 and TRBJ1-2, the complete variable domain is SQTIHQWPATLVQPVGSPLSLECTVEGTSNPNLYWYRQAAGRGLQLLFYSVGIGQISSEVPQNLSASRPQDRQFILSSKKLLLSDSGFYLCAWSVLGTGYGYTFGSGTRLTVV.

The chain joins TRBV2 to TRBJ2-7; 9 bases match TRBD2. This CDR3 contains 14 residues. With 6 bases clipped from V and 6 bases from J, the junction kept 9 bases outside the gene matches. From germline, CDR1 is SNHLY and CDR2 FYNNEI. The CDR3 region is CASSRSGTSSEQYF. As DNA, the CDR3 is TGTGCCAGCAGCCGGTCTGGGACTAGCAGCGAGCAGTACTTC.

The chain carries TRBV12-5 and TRBJ1-1; possible D gene TRBD1, 6 bases. Trimming left V 6 bases short and J 6 bases short, with 20 bases between. Per the germline V gene, CDR1 is LGHNT and CDR2 is FRNRAP. The CDR3 spans 15 residues. The CDR3 here is CASGPARGGSAEAFF. DNA of the CDR3: TGTGCTAGTGGCCCCGCTCGAGGGGGTAGCGCTGAAGCTTTCTTT.

The chain recombines TRBV6-6 with TRBJ1-5; the D is unclear. CDR1 and CDR2 from the germline V gene are MNHNY and SVGAGI (reference sequence). This CDR3 region has 12 residues. V lost 7 bases to trimming and J lost 7 bases, with 11 bases between them. Here the CDR3 reads CASTEGNQPQHF. The CDR3 DNA follows: TGTGCCAGCACGGAGGGTAACCAGCCCCAGCATTTT.

This chain joins TRBV7-3 and TRBJ2-3, with 9 bases matching TRBD1. Germline CDR1 is SGHTA and CDR2 is FQGTGA. The trim removed 5 bases at V and 1 base at J, leaving 4 bases unmatched. The CDR3 is 15 residues long. The CDR3 nucleotides are TGTGCCAGCAGCCCGACAGGGGGAGGCACAGATACGCAGTATTTT. Translation: CASSPTGGGTDTQYF.

The CDR3 reads CAISEPGLAYGETQYF. CDR3 sequence (DNA): TGTGCCATCAGTGAGCCGGGACTAGCGTACGGAGAGACCCAGTACTTC. This sequence joins TRBV10-3 and TRBJ2-5, with 10 bases lining up with TRBD2. The germline CDR1 and CDR2 sequences are ENHRY and SYGVKD. The ends lost 2 bases at V and 4 bases at J; junction bases unmatched: 7. The CDR3 has 16 residues.

In this sample, this clone turned up a few times. This rearrangement joins TRBV25-1 to TRBJ2-1; 12 bases align to TRBD1. The CDR3 extends over 16 amino acids. Germline loops: CDR1 MGHDK, CDR2 SYGVNS. Trimming took 3 bases from V and 7 from J; bases not matched to a gene: 7. CDR3 sequence reads: CASSEAGTGGNNEQFF. The CDR3 DNA reads as TGTGCCAGCAGTGAGGCCGGGACAGGGGGCAATAATGAGCAGTTCTTC.

The chain's CDR3 is CASTGLSSYNEQFF. The CDR3 nucleotides are TGTGCCAGTACGGGACTAAGCTCCTACAATGAGCAGTTCTTC. The chain uses TRBV19 and TRBJ2-1; 7 bases align to TRBD2. Germline V gene sequence: CDR1 LNHDA, CDR2 SQIVND (reference sequence). The trim removed 7 bases at V and 0 bases at J, leaving 3 bases unmatched. This CDR3 has 14 residues.

Only a few counts were recorded for this clone. The chain combines TRBV2 with TRBJ1-6, with a possible D match to TRBD1 (5 bases). The ends were cut back, 1 base at V and 9 bases at J, with 10 bases in the middle. This CDR3 is built from 14 residues. Per the germline V gene, CDR1 is SNHLY and CDR2 is FYNNEI. The CDR3 nucleotides are TGTGCCAGCAGTGAAGTAGGGGTAGGTTCACCCCTCCACTTT. Its translation is CASSEVGVGSPLHF.

V usage is TRBV20-1 and J usage is TRBJ1-4; no clear D. CDR3 length: 10 amino acids. Germline values: CDR1 DFQATT, CDR2 SNEGSKA (reference sequence). Trimming shortened V by 3 bases and J by 4 bases, and 0 bases separated the two germline ends. The CDR3 DNA follows: TGCAGTGCTAGTAATGAAAAACTGTTTTTT. Translation: CSASNEKLFF.

The chain uses TRBV27 and TRBJ2-7; D could derive from TRBD1 or TRBD2 (5 bases each). Germline lookup yields CDR1 MNHEY and CDR2 SMNVEV (reference sequence). V lost 3 bases, J lost 8 bases, and 26 bases lay in between. The CDR3 has 17 amino acids. In DNA form, the CDR3 reads TGTGCCAGCAGTTTCCCAGGCGAGGGACCATCCTTTACGAAGCAGTACTTC. This sequence encodes CASSFPGEGPSFTKQYF.

This chain links TRBV7-8 with TRBJ2-7; TRBD1 agrees at 11 bases. Germline V gene lookup returns CDR1 SGHVS and CDR2 FQNEAQ. The ends lost 4 bases at V and 4 bases at J; junction bases unmatched: 3. The CDR3 length is 14 residues. CDR3 residues: CASSSGQGEYEQYF. The DNA of the CDR3 is TGTGCCAGCAGCTCGGGACAGGGGGAATACGAGCAGTACTTC.

The genes are TRBV29-1 and TRBJ2-7; TRBD1 aligns across 10 bases. The V and J ends lost 5 bases and 4 bases, in that order; junction bases with no gene match: 2. Looked up from germline, CDR1 is SQVTM and CDR2 is ANQGSEA. The CDR3 contains 12 residues. CDR3 protein: CSVRQGAYEQYF. In nucleotides, the CDR3 is TGCAGCGTTCGACAGGGGGCGTACGAGCAGTACTTC.